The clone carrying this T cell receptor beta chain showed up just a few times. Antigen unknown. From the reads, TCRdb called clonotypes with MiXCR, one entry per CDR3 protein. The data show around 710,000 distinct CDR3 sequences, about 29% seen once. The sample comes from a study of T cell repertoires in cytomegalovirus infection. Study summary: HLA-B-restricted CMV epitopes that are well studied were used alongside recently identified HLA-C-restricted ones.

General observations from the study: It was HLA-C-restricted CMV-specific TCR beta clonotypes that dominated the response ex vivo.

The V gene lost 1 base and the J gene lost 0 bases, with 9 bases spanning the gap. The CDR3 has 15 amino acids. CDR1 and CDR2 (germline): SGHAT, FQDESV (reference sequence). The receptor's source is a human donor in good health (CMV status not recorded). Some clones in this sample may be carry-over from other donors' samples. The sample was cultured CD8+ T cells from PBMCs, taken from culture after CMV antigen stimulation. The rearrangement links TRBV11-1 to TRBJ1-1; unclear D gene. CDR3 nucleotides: TGTGCCAGCAGCTTAGTTGAGGCTATGAACACTGAAGCTTTCTTT. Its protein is CASSLVEAMNTEAFF. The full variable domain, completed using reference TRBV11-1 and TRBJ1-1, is EAEVAQSPRYKITEKSQAVAFWCDPISGHATLYWYRQILGQGPELLVQFQDESVVDDSQLPKDRFSAERLKGVDSTLKIQPAELGDSAMYLCASSLVEAMNTEAFFGQGTRLTVV.